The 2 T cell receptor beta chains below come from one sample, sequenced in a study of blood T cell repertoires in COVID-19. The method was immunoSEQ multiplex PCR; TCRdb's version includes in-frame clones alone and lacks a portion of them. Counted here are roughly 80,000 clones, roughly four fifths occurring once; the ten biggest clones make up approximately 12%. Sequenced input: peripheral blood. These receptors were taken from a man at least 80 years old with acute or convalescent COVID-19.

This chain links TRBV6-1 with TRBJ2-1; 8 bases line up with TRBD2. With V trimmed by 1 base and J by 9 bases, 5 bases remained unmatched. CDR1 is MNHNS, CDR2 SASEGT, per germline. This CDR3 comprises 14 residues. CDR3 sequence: CASSEVGLAGEQFF. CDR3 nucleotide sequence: TGTGCCAGCAGTGAAGTAGGGCTAGCGGGTGAGCAGTTCTTC.

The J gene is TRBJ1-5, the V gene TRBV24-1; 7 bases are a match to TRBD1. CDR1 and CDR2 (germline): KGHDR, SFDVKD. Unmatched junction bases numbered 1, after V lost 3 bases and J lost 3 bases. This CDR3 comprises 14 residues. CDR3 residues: CATSDGTANQPQHF. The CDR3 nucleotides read TGTGCCACCAGTGATGGGACAGCCAATCAGCCCCAGCATTTT.